This T cell receptor beta chain was obtained from a study of CD8+ T cells in alopecia areata. RNA extraction and reverse transcription yielded cDNA as sequencing template. TCRdb keeps only in-frame clones here, not all; method: immunoSEQ multiplex PCR. Recorded here are over 5,500 clones, none singletons. Using CD4, CD8alpha, NKG2D, NKG2ACE and other markers, pooled cutaneous lymph node cells were sorted. This clone was picked up many times. Gene and germline names: mouse. The read falls 4 residues short of the CDR3 end, and the missing part is taken from the germline J gene. Germline CDR1 is SGHDT and CDR2 is FRDEAV. Trimming removed 5 bases at V and 2 bases at J, with 7 bases between. The CDR3 is made up of 12 amino acids.

The sequence was obtained from a C3H/HeJ mouse with alopecia areata. The mouse line has the MHC haplotype H2-k. Sequencing input: CD8+ T cells sorted from a lymph node. The chain is built from TRBV14 and TRBJ1-2; a possible D gene is TRBD1 (6 bases). CDR3 DNA, as far as it was read: TGTGCCAGCAGAACAGGGAACTCC. This translates into CASRTGNS. The whole CDR3 protein is CASRTGNSDYTF.